This TCR beta chain was recovered during a study of shared clonotypes between healthy human individuals. The V gene end was trimmed by 6 bases and the J gene end by 2 bases; junction bases not matched to a gene: 5. The CDR3 sequence is 13 residues long. Germline loops: CDR1 GTSNPN, CDR2 SVGIG (reference sequence). The repertoire was sequenced with immunoSEQ multiplex PCR; TCRdb's copy has only in-frame clones and lacks some. The table includes approximately 640,000 clones, about three quarters detected once. The chain uses TRBV30 and TRBJ2-3; TRBD1 matches at 7 bases. The sequenced material came from memory CD4+ T cells sorted from blood. The subset was: CD45RA-negative fraction. The TCR was taken from a woman between 25 and 40 years old in good health. The CDR3 nucleotides read TGTGCCTGTAAAAGGGGGCACACAGATACGCAGTATTTT. It yields the protein CACKRGHTDTQYF.